The next 28 T cell receptor beta chains were all read from a single sample in a study of blood T cells in healthy people across ages. Primers used in a second PCR of roughly 6 to 11 cycles were a sample-barcoded 5' primer and a J-beta primer mix. TCRdb itself ran the 5' RACE reads through MiXCR, one entry per CDR3 protein. Of about 640,000 distinct CDR3 sequences listed, 58% were seen once; the top ten hold 30% to 40%. Sequencing was done on a sample of blood. These receptors originate from a man in his sixties in good health.

The CDR3 spells CASSLEGLASDEQFF. The DNA for the CDR3 is TGCGCCAGCAGCTTGGAGGGACTAGCGAGTGATGAGCAGTTCTTC. The chain has TRBV5-1 and TRBJ2-1, with 10 bases aligning to TRBD2. CDR3 length equals 15 residues. Looked up from germline, CDR1 is SGHRS and CDR2 is YFSETQ. The junction had 5 bases not matched to a gene; V was cut back by 0 bases and J by 8 bases. Variable domain in full (rest from reference TRBV5-1 and TRBJ2-1): KAGVTQTPRYLIKTRGQQVTLSCSPISGHRSVSWYQQTPGQGLQFLFEYFSETQRNKGNFPGRFSGRQFSNSRSEMNVSTLELGDSALYLCASSLEGLASDEQFFGPGTRLTVL.

V is TRBV4-2 and J is TRBJ1-1; 8 bases match TRBD1. Germline values: CDR1 LGHNA, CDR2 YNFKEQ. V gave up 0 bases and J gave up 1 base; unmatched junction bases: 1. The CDR3 totals 15 residues. The CDR3: CASSQDRGPNTEAFF. CDR3 nucleotides: TGTGCCAGCAGCCAAGACAGGGGGCCGAACACTGAAGCTTTCTTT.

The chain recombines TRBV11-2 with TRBJ2-1; no clear D. The CDR3 is 13 residues long. Deletions cut 0 bases from V and 12 bases from J, with 12 bases between. Germline lookup yields CDR1 SGHAT and CDR2 FQNNGV. The CDR3 spells CASSLDRGDGQFF. The DNA for the CDR3 is TGTGCCAGCAGCTTAGATCGAGGTGACGGGCAGTTCTTC.

The chain employs TRBV4-1 and TRBJ2-5; 8 bases agree with TRBD2. The CDR3 is 17 amino acids. The germline V gene has CDR1 MGHRA and CDR2 YSYEKL. With V trimmed by 5 bases and J by 1 base, 12 bases remained unmatched. CDR3 amino acids: CASSLQGGLAGQETQYF. The DNA of the CDR3 is TGCGCCAGCAGCTTACAAGGAGGCCTAGCGGGCCAAGAGACCCAGTACTTC.

The sample holds a few counts of this clonotype. The rearrangement joins TRBV7-2 to TRBJ2-3; possibly TRBD1 for D (6 bases). Trimming cost V 0 bases and J 1 base, with 8 bases left between them. This CDR3 is 15 amino acids long. Per the germline V gene, CDR1 is SGHTA and CDR2 is FQGNSA. CDR3 DNA sequence: TGTGCCAGCAGCTTAGCTGCAGGGGGCACAGATACGCAGTATTTT. Encoded protein: CASSLAAGGTDTQYF.

V and J are TRBV29-1 and TRBJ1-2; D uncertain. Germline CDR1 SQVTM, CDR2 ANQGSEA. V gave up 4 bases and J gave up 0 bases, with 18 bases separating them. The CDR3 spans 16 residues. CDR3: CSVVGQEVGANYGYTF. In nucleotides, the CDR3 is TGCAGCGTTGTCGGCCAGGAGGTTGGCGCTAACTATGGCTACACCTTC.

The chain has TRBV7-9 and TRBJ2-1; maybe TRBD2 (5 bases). V lost 5 bases, J lost 5 bases, and 10 bases lay in between. This CDR3 region has 13 residues. Germline CDR1 and CDR2: SEHNR and FQNEAQ (reference sequence). The CDR3 nucleotides are TGTGCCAGCAGCCGCAGGCGGGACAATGAGCAGTTCTTC. Amino acids: CASSRRRDNEQFF. The full variable domain, rest sourced from reference TRBV7-9 and TRBJ2-1, is DTGVSQNPRHKITKRGQNVTFRCDPISEHNRLYWYRQTLGQGPEFLTYFQNEAQLEKSRLLSDRFSAERPKGSFSTLEIQRTEQGDSAMYLCASSRRRDNEQFFGPGTRLTVL.

This clonotype was recorded a few times. The rearrangement links TRBV4-2 to TRBJ2-7; 12 bases line up with TRBD2. Germline CDR1 is LGHNA and CDR2 is YNFKEQ. The CDR3 contains 18 residues. J was trimmed by 2 bases and V by 1 base; bases with no gene match: 9. The CDR3 nucleotides read TGTGCCAGCAGCCAAGCGTCTAGCGGGGGGGCCTGGGCCTACGAGCAGTACTTC. This gives the protein CASSQASSGGAWAYEQYF.

This chain joins TRBV4-2 and TRBJ2-5, with D possibly matching TRBD2 (6 bases). The CDR3 is 13 residues long. Looked up from germline, CDR1 is LGHNA and CDR2 is YNFKEQ. The germline V and J ends were trimmed by 0 bases and 11 bases, with 13 bases remaining between them. The CDR3 DNA reads TGTGCCAGCAGCCAAGATAGGTGGAGGGAGCAGTACTTC. It codes for CASSQDRWREQYF.

The V gene is TRBV7-6, the J gene TRBJ2-3; the match to TRBD2 covers 9 bases. The germline CDR1 and CDR2 sequences are SGHVS and FNYEAQ. V shed 2 bases, J shed 1 base, and the junction held 7 bases outside the gene matches. The CDR3 loop spans 17 amino acids. The CDR3 DNA is TGTGCCAGCAGCTTATCGTCTAGCGGGGTGGGCACAGATACGCAGTATTTT. This gives the protein CASSLSSSGVGTDTQYF.

Points on this clonotype: One end of the junction varies from germline; a read error may be responsible. This rearrangement joins TRBV7-2 to TRBJ1-6, with 9 bases fitting TRBD1. This CDR3 contains 16 residues. Germline V lookup: CDR1 SGHTA, CDR2 FQGNSA. CDR3 sequence reads: CASSLGWGQGYSPLHF. CDR3 DNA sequence: TGTGCCAGCAGCCTCGGGTGGGGACAGGGTTATTCACCTCTCCACTTT.

The chain uses TRBV20-1 and TRBJ2-5; D unclear. CDR3 length: 13 residues. The ends were cut back, 3 bases at V and 5 bases at J, with 13 bases in the middle. Germline V gene lookup returns CDR1 DFQATT and CDR2 SNEGSKA (reference sequence). CDR3: CSASGWSWETQYF. CDR3 sequence (DNA): TGCAGTGCTAGTGGGTGGAGTTGGGAGACCCAGTACTTC.

The rearrangement joins TRBV2 to TRBJ1-5; no clear D. Per germline, CDR1 SNHLY and CDR2 FYNNEI. V lost 6 bases and J 0 bases, leaving 12 bases between the germline ends. CDR3 length: 15 residues. This CDR3 is CASRDAGYSNQPQHF. The CDR3 bases are TGTGCCAGCAGAGACGCGGGTTATAGCAATCAGCCCCAGCATTTT.

This chain joins TRBV29-1 and TRBJ1-1; D is ambiguous. The CDR3 is made up of 13 amino acids. Germline V gene lookup returns CDR1 SQVTM and CDR2 ANQGSEA. The ends were cut back, 2 bases at V and 1 base at J, with 8 bases in the middle. CDR3 sequence reads: CSVEQAPNTEAFF. In DNA form, the CDR3 reads TGCAGCGTTGAACAAGCTCCGAACACTGAAGCTTTCTTT.

The gene calls are TRBV20-1 and TRBJ1-5, with TRBD1 matching 12 bases. CDR3 length: 16 amino acids. Trimming took 1 base from V and 3 from J; bases not matched to a gene: 4. The germline V gene encodes CDR1 DFQATT and CDR2 SNEGSKA (reference sequence). The CDR3 sequence is CSARAGQGADNQPQHF. The CDR3 nucleotides are TGCAGTGCTAGAGCGGGACAGGGGGCTGACAATCAGCCCCAGCATTTT.

This rearrangement joins TRBV10-3 to TRBJ1-5; D is unclear. The CDR3 loop spans 17 amino acids. Germline CDR1 is ENHRY and CDR2 is SYGVKD. V shed 0 bases and J shed 0 bases, with 12 bases lying between them. CDR3 nucleotide sequence: TGTGCCATCAGTGAGTCGAACAACAGCCATAGCAATCAGCCCCAGCATTTT. It translates to CAISESNNSHSNQPQHF.

This clonotype has a count of ten or more. V usage is TRBV7-2 and J usage is TRBJ2-7; 7 bases line up with TRBD2. The ends lost 1 base at V and 2 bases at J; junction bases unmatched: 5. CDR1 and CDR2 (germline): SGHTA, FQGNSA. CDR3 length: 15 amino acids. CDR3: CASSLGSGPAYEQYF. CDR3 sequence (DNA): TGTGCCAGCAGCTTAGGTAGCGGGCCAGCCTACGAGCAGTACTTC.

The chain carries TRBV20-1 and TRBJ1-1; the D is unclear. CDR1 is DFQATT, CDR2 SNEGSKA, per germline (reference sequence). V dropped 2 bases and J dropped 1 base, with 8 bases sitting between them. The CDR3 consists of 13 residues. CDR3 in amino acids: CSARPPQNTEAFF. The CDR3 region has the DNA TGCAGTGCTAGACCCCCCCAGAACACTGAAGCTTTCTTT.

The V and J genes are TRBV7-2 and TRBJ2-1, with D maybe TRBD2 (6 bases). Germline V lookup: CDR1 SGHTA, CDR2 FQGNSA. This CDR3 contains 16 residues. Trimming stripped 1 base from V and 8 bases from J, with 18 bases between. CDR3 sequence reads: CASSLVTSRWGDEQFF. CDR3 nucleotides: TGTGCCAGCAGCTTAGTTACTAGCCGGTGGGGGGATGAGCAGTTCTTC.

The rearrangement links TRBV6-1 to TRBJ2-7; TRBD1 might be the D (6 bases). The CDR3 runs 14 residues. The germline V and J ends were trimmed by 2 bases and 5 bases, with 13 bases remaining between them. Germline assignment: CDR1 MNHNS and CDR2 SASEGT. CDR3 in DNA: TGTGCCAGCAGTGAAAGACAGGAGCCCCACGAGCAGTACTTC. Amino acid sequence: CASSERQEPHEQYF.

This rearrangement joins TRBV20-1 to TRBJ2-3; D not resolved. V gave up 2 bases and J gave up 6 bases, with 9 bases separating them. This CDR3 region has 12 residues. Per the germline V gene, CDR1 is DFQATT and CDR2 is SNEGSKA (reference sequence). For the CDR3, the DNA is TGCAGTGCTAGATCTTCTCTGGATACGCAGTATTTT. It codes for CSARSSLDTQYF.

This CDR3 reads CASSAHLGQYGYTF. CDR3 in DNA: TGTGCCAGCAGCGCGCATCTAGGGCAGTATGGCTACACCTTC. The rearrangement joins TRBV9 to TRBJ1-2; no definite D call. Trimming stripped 3 bases from V and 5 bases from J, with 14 bases between. Germline V gene data show CDR1 as SGDLS and CDR2 as YYNGEE. The CDR3 covers 14 residues.

The V gene is TRBV2, the J gene TRBJ1-5, with unresolved D. Germline values: CDR1 SNHLY, CDR2 FYNNEI. Trimming removed 8 bases at V and 3 bases at J, with 14 bases between. The CDR3 is made up of 14 amino acids. This CDR3 is CASSTVGDNQPQHF. CDR3 DNA sequence: TGTGCCAGCTCTACGGTCGGGGACAATCAGCCCCAGCATTTT.

This clonotype turned up a few times. The chain combines TRBV7-9 with TRBJ2-1, with D maybe TRBD1 (6 bases). V was clipped by 2 bases and J by 8 bases, with 16 bases between them. This CDR3 spans 15 amino acids. Per the germline V gene, CDR1 is SEHNR and CDR2 is FQNEAQ (reference sequence). CDR3 protein: CASSLRGGRSDEQFF. The CDR3 region has the DNA TGTGCCAGCAGCTTACGAGGGGGACGCTCGGATGAGCAGTTCTTC.

The chain uses TRBV3-1 and TRBJ2-5, with D perhaps TRBD1 (5 bases). CDR1 and CDR2 (germline): LGHDT, YNNKEL (reference sequence). V dropped 2 bases and J dropped 2 bases, with 9 bases sitting between them. The CDR3 extends over 14 amino acids. DNA for the CDR3: TGTGCCAGCAGCCAATCGACAGCACAAGAGACCCAGTACTTC. Residues: CASSQSTAQETQYF.

The sample holds a few counts of this clonotype. This rearrangement joins TRBV3-1 to TRBJ2-1; D not certain. The CDR3 contains 14 residues. V was clipped by 0 bases and J by 8 bases, with 11 bases between them. Germline lookup yields CDR1 LGHDT and CDR2 YNNKEL (reference sequence). CDR3 nucleotides: TGTGCCAGCAGCCAAGATAGTGCAAGCGATGAGCAGTTCTTC. As protein: CASSQDSASDEQFF.

In this sample, this clonotype turned up a few times. This CDR3 reads CASSLLGAHQETQYF. CDR3 bases: TGTGCCAGCAGCTTACTAGGGGCCCACCAAGAGACCCAGTACTTC. The chain couples TRBV7-2 to TRBJ2-5; TRBD1 might be the D (5 bases). V lost 2 bases to trimming and J lost 0 bases, with 10 bases between them. This CDR3 contains 15 residues. Germline lookup yields CDR1 SGHTA and CDR2 FQGNSA.

This sequence joins TRBV24-1 and TRBJ2-5; D may be TRBD2 (6 bases). There are 12 residues in the CDR3. Trimming pared 6 bases from V and 5 bases from J, leaving 9 bases between. Per the germline V gene, CDR1 is KGHDR and CDR2 is SFDVKD. The CDR3 DNA reads TGTGCCACCAGTCCCCGGGGGGAGACCCAGTACTTC. Its protein product is CATSPRGETQYF.